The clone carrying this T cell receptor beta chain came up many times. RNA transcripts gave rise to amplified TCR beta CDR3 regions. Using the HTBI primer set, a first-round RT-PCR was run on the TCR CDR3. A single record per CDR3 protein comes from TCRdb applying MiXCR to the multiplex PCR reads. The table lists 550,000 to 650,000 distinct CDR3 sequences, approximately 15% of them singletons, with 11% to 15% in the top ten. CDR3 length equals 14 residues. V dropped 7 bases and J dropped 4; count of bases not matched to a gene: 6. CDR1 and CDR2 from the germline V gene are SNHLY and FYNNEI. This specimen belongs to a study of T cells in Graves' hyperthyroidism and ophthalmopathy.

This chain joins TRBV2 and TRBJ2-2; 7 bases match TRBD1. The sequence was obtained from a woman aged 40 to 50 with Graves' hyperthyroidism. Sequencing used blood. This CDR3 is CASKDGTATGELFF. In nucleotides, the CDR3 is TGTGCCAGCAAAGACGGGACAGCCACCGGGGAGCTGTTTTTT.